These 17 T cell receptor beta chains were all obtained from the same sample, sequenced in a study of CD4+ T cells in melanoma. The method was immunoSEQ multiplex PCR; TCRdb's version includes in-frame clones alone and lacks a portion of them. The sample contains 40,000 to 50,000 clones, 80% to 90% of which appear only once. Sequences were obtained from peripheral blood. The receptors derive from a human donor with melanoma.

V is TRBV30 and J is TRBJ1-1; 7 bases are shared with TRBD1. Looked up from germline, CDR1 is GTSNPN and CDR2 is SVGIG (reference sequence). CDR3 length: 13 residues. With 2 bases clipped from V and 1 base from J, the junction kept 1 base outside the gene matches. The CDR3, as DNA: TGTGCCTGGAGTAGACAGGGGAACACTGAAGCTTTCTTT. This gives the protein CAWSRQGNTEAFF.

The rearrangement joins TRBV11-2 to TRBJ2-7, with unresolved D. Germline loops: CDR1 SGHAT, CDR2 FQNNGV. V was shortened by 6 bases and J by 4 bases, with 10 bases between the two germline ends. This CDR3 is built from 12 residues. CDR3 in amino acids: CASRAKAYEQYF. CDR3 DNA: TGTGCCAGCAGGGCGAAGGCTTACGAGCAGTACTTC.

The V and J genes are TRBV13 and TRBJ2-1; D perhaps matches TRBD1 (6 bases). Trimming pared 5 bases from V and 6 bases from J, leaving 8 bases between. The CDR3 runs 12 residues. Germline CDR1 PRHDT, CDR2 FYEKMQ (reference sequence). CDR3: CASSMDSNEQFF. The CDR3, as DNA: TGTGCCAGCAGCATGGACAGCAATGAGCAGTTCTTC.

Here the CDR3 reads CASSLRGKDLGYTF. The CDR3 DNA is TGTGCCAGCAGTTTGAGGGGGAAAGACTTGGGCTACACCTTC. J is TRBJ1-2 and V is TRBV6-5; D might be TRBD1 (6 bases). Per the germline V gene, CDR1 is MNHEY and CDR2 is SVGAGI. The CDR3 spans 14 residues. The ends were cut back, 4 bases at V and 8 bases at J, with 17 bases in the middle.

J is TRBJ1-5 and V is TRBV6-1, with TRBD1 identical over 10 bases. This CDR3 has 15 residues. Germline loops: CDR1 MNHNS, CDR2 SASEGT. Trimming cost V 1 base and J 5 bases; bases outside gene matches: 2. CDR3 protein: CASSEGTGGHQPQHF. Here the CDR3 DNA reads TGTGCCAGCAGTGAAGGGACAGGGGGGCATCAGCCCCAGCATTTT.

V is TRBV6-6 and J is TRBJ2-5; TRBD1 is a possible D gene (5 bases). The V end lost 2 bases, the J end lost 5 bases, and 15 bases lay between the germline ends. CDR1 MNHNY and CDR2 SVGAGI come from the germline V gene (reference sequence). The CDR3 has 15 residues. CDR3: CASSYGRGRIETQYF. The DNA for the CDR3 is TGTGCCAGCAGTTACGGTAGGGGTCGGATCGAGACCCAGTACTTC.

The V and J genes are TRBV5-1 and TRBJ2-5; TRBD2 agrees at 7 bases. Germline loops: CDR1 SGHRS, CDR2 YFSETQ. V was clipped by 0 bases and J by 14 bases; unmatched bases: 10. The CDR3 spans 13 residues. The CDR3 region is CASSLAGREVSYF. The CDR3 DNA sequence: TGCGCCAGCAGCTTGGCCGGACGGGAGGTTTCTTACTTC.

This chain uses TRBV5-1 with TRBJ1-5; 10 bases agree with TRBD1. Germline CDR1 and CDR2: SGHRS and YFSETQ. The CDR3 is 15 amino acids. Unmatched junction bases numbered 4, after V lost 2 bases and J lost 5 bases. CDR3 coding DNA: TGCGCCAGCAGCTTAACGACAGGGGGCCATCAGCCCCAGCATTTT. This gives the protein CASSLTTGGHQPQHF. Looking up the rest from reference TRBV5-1 and TRBJ1-5 gives the full variable domain: KAGVTQTPRYLIKTRGQQVTLSCSPISGHRSVSWYQQTPGQGLQFLFEYFSETQRNKGNFPGRFSGRQFSNSRSEMNVSTLELGDSALYLCASSLTTGGHQPQHFGDGTRLSIL.

This chain joins TRBV30 and TRBJ1-1; D may be TRBD1 (5 bases). With 2 bases removed from V and 11 bases from J, the gap between germline ends came to 15 bases. Germline CDR1 reads GTSNPN; CDR2 reads SVGIG (reference sequence). CDR3 length equals 12 residues. The CDR3 DNA reads as TGTGCCTGGAGTTTTTCCCAGGGTCGGGCTTTCTTT. Translated: CAWSFSQGRAFF.

The gene calls are TRBV6-5 and TRBJ1-5, with TRBD1 as a possible D gene (5 bases). V gave up 7 bases and J gave up 0 bases, with 13 bases separating them. Germline CDR1 MNHEY, CDR2 SVGAGI. The CDR3 consists of 15 residues. The CDR3 nucleotides are TGTGCCAGCAACTTCGACAGTTATAGCAATCAGCCCCAGCATTTT. This gives the protein CASNFDSYSNQPQHF.

This chain uses TRBV13 with TRBJ1-6; 8 bases match TRBD1. CDR1 and CDR2 (germline): PRHDT, FYEKMQ (reference sequence). Trimming removed 5 bases from V and 6 bases from J; junction bases left unmatched: 9. The CDR3 sequence is 16 residues long. The CDR3 loop reads CASSPRQGLSNSPLHF. For the CDR3, the DNA is TGTGCCAGCAGCCCCCGACAGGGGTTGTCTAATTCACCCCTCCACTTT. Full variable domain (outside the CDR3, taken from reference TRBV13 and TRBJ1-6): AAGVIQSPRHLIKEKRETATLKCYPIPRHDTVYWYQQGPGQDPQFLISFYEKMQSDKGSIPDRFSAQQFSDYHSELNMSSLELGDSALYFCASSPRQGLSNSPLHFGNGTRLTVT.

The V gene is TRBV7-9, the J gene TRBJ2-7; TRBD1 matches at 7 bases. This CDR3 is 15 amino acids long. The germline CDR1 and CDR2 sequences are SEHNR and FQNEAQ (reference sequence). V lost 5 bases and J lost 5; bases outside the gene matches: 12. This CDR3 reads CASSPKTGFGDEQYF. As DNA, the CDR3 is TGTGCCAGCAGCCCAAAGACAGGGTTCGGGGACGAGCAGTACTTC.

V gene TRBV27 combines with J gene TRBJ1-1; D remains ambiguous. The CDR3 sequence is 15 residues long. V shed 0 bases and J shed 3 bases, with 11 bases lying between them. Germline CDR1 reads MNHEY; CDR2 reads SMNVEV (reference sequence). The CDR3 sequence is CASSLSAGGDTEAFF. The DNA for the CDR3 is TGTGCCAGCAGTTTATCAGCCGGCGGGGACACTGAAGCTTTCTTT.

The J gene is TRBJ2-2, the V gene TRBV19; 10 bases fit TRBD1. Trimming at V came to 2 bases and at J to 5 bases, leaving 8 bases not matched to a gene. The germline V gene encodes CDR1 LNHDA and CDR2 SQIVND (reference sequence). The CDR3 runs to 17 residues. The DNA of the CDR3 is TGTGCCAGTAGTATACGGGGACAGGGGCGAGGAACCGGGGAGCTGTTTTTT. Its protein product is CASSIRGQGRGTGELFF.

The V and J genes are TRBV30 and TRBJ2-1, with D perhaps matching TRBD2 (5 bases). CDR1 and CDR2 from the germline V gene are GTSNPN and SVGIG (reference sequence). There are 16 residues in the CDR3. V lost 2 bases to trimming and J lost 0 bases, with 14 bases between them. As DNA, the CDR3 is TGTGCCTGGAGTCAACGGGGTCTTAGCTCCTACAATGAGCAGTTCTTC. This sequence encodes CAWSQRGLSSYNEQFF.

The CDR3 nucleotides are TGCGCCAGCAGCTCCGCGGGGGGGATTCAAGAGACCCAGTACTTC. It encodes CASSSAGGIQETQYF. The chain employs TRBV5-1 and TRBJ2-5, with 9 bases matching TRBD2. From germline, CDR1 is SGHRS and CDR2 YFSETQ. The junction had 5 bases not matched to a gene; V was cut back by 3 bases and J by 2 bases. The CDR3 is 15 residues long.

The CDR3, as DNA: TGTGCCTGGAGTGTGAACAGTTGGGGCTACACCTTC. It specifies CAWSVNSWGYTF. This rearrangement joins TRBV30 to TRBJ1-2; D remains unclear. The CDR3 runs 12 residues. Trimming stripped 0 bases from V and 8 bases from J, with 10 bases between. Germline assignment: CDR1 GTSNPN and CDR2 SVGIG (reference sequence).